The clone carrying this T cell receptor (beta chain) was detected a few times. Its antigen is still unknown. V gave up 0 bases and J gave up 7 bases, with 10 bases separating them. The CDR3 runs 13 residues. CDR1 is SGHNT and CDR2 is YYREEE in the germline V gene (reference sequence). The data were taken from a study of early T cells in non-severe SARS-CoV-2 infection. Study-level background: It was bulk RNA from unsorted whole blood that was sequenced, and the chains were unpaired.

Study results and caveats: The VDJdb matching leaned toward anti-spike CD8 responses and overlooked private and CD4 specificities.

TCRdb fed the 5' RACE reads into MiXCR, producing one record per CDR3 protein. There are more than 60,000 distinct CDR3 sequences in the sample; approximately 13% occur only once, and roughly 2.6% lies in the top ten. The chain has TRBV5-4 and TRBJ1-2; the D is unclear. Here the sequenced sample was whole blood, taken at baseline. This receptor was taken from an adult who was a healthcare worker with PCR-confirmed SARS-CoV-2 infection or an uninfected control (not recorded which). CDR3 nucleotide sequence: TGTGCCAGCAGCTTGGCCCTCGTTTTTGGCTACACCTTC. Translation: CASSLALVFGYTF.